The clone carrying this T cell receptor beta chain has a count of ten or more. The antigen is undetermined. The data stem from a study of T cells in Graves' hyperthyroidism and ophthalmopathy. Study findings and constraints: Blood also contained most expanded thyroid clonotypes above 0.001. Ophthalmopathy and stable hyperthyroidism were told apart by a 13 V-J model.

Regions amplified from RNA transcripts were the TCR beta CDR3 regions. First-round RT-PCR with HTBI primers amplified the TCR CDR3 region. A single record per CDR3 protein comes from TCRdb applying MiXCR to the multiplex PCR reads. The data contain 450,000 to 650,000 distinct CDR3 sequences, roughly 18% of them singletons. Any patient presenting with uncontrolled infection, other autoimmune disease, pregnancy or lactation was left out. The sequenced sample was blood. The clonotype comes from a woman aged 18 to 35 with Graves' ophthalmopathy.

CDR3 DNA sequence: TGTGCCAGCAGTTCACCTAATGAAAAACTGTTTTTT. Protein sequence: CASSSPNEKLFF. This rearrangement joins TRBV27 to TRBJ1-4; D gene ambiguous. This CDR3 is built from 12 residues. The V end was cut by 4 bases, the J end by 3 bases, with 3 bases between. Germline lookup yields CDR1 MNHEY and CDR2 SMNVEV (reference sequence).